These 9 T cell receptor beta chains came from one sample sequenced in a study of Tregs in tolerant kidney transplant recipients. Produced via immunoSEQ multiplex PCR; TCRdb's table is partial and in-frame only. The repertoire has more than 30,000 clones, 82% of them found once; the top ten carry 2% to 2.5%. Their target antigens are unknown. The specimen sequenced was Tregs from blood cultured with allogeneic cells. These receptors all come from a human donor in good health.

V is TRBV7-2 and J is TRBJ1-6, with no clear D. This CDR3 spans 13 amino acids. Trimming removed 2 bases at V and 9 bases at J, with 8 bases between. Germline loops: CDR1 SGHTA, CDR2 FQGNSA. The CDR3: CASSLNGVSPLHF. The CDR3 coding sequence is TGTGCCAGCAGCTTAAACGGGGTTTCACCCCTCCACTTT.

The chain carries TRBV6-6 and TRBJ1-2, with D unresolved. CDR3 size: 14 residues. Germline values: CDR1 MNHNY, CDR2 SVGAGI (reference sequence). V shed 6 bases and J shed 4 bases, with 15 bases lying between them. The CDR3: CASRHRPGSYGYTF. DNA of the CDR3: TGTGCCAGCAGGCATAGACCTGGGAGCTATGGCTACACCTTC.

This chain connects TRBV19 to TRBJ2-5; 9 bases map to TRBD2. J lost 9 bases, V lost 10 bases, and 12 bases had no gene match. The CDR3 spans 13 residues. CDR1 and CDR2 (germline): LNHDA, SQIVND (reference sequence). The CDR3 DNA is TGTGCCACTGGGGCGGGAGGGCCCCGGCCCCAGTACTTC. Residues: CATGAGGPRPQYF.

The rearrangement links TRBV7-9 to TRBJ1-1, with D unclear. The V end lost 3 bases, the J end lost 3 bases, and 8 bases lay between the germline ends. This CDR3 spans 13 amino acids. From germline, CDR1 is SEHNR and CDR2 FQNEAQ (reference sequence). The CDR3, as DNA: TGTGCCAGCAGCTTTCGTCAAGACACTGAAGCTTTCTTT. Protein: CASSFRQDTEAFF.

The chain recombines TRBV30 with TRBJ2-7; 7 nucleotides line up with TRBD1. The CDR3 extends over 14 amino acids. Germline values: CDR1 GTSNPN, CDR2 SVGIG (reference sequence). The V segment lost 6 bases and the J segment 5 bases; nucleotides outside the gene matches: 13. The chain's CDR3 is CACSKTRGTNEQYF. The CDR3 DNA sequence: TGTGCCTGCTCCAAAACCAGGGGGACCAACGAGCAGTACTTC.

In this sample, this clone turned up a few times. The CDR3 here is CSVEDRGYEQYF. The CDR3 DNA follows: TGCAGCGTTGAAGACCGAGGATACGAGCAGTACTTC. V usage is TRBV29-1 and J usage is TRBJ2-7; D gene ambiguous. V gave up 0 bases and J gave up 4 bases, with 7 bases separating them. The CDR3 is made up of 12 amino acids. From germline, CDR1 is SQVTM and CDR2 ANQGSEA.

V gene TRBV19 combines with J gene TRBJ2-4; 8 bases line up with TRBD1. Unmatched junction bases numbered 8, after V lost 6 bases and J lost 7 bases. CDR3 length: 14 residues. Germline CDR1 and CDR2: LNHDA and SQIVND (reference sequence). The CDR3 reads CASRKATGENIQYF. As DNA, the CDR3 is TGTGCCAGTAGGAAGGCGACAGGGGAGAACATTCAGTACTTC.

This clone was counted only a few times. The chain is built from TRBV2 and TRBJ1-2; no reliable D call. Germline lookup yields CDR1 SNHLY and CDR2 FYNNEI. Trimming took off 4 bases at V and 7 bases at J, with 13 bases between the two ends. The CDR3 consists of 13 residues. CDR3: CASSAETGSGYTF. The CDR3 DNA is TGTGCCAGCAGTGCGGAGACCGGGAGTGGCTACACCTTC. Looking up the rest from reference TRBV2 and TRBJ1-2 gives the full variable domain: EPEVTQTPSHQVTQMGQEVILRCVPISNHLYFYWYRQILGQKVEFLVSFYNNEISEKSEIFDDQFSVERPDGSNFTLKIRSTKLEDSAMYFCASSAETGSGYTFGSGTRLTVV.

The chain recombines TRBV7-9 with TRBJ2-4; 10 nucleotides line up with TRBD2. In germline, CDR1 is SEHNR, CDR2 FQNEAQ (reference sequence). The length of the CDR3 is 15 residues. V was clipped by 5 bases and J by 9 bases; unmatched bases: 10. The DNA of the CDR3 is TGTGCCAGCAGCCGACCTAGCGGGAGCCTTAGCATTCAGTACTTC. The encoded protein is CASSRPSGSLSIQYF.